One T cell receptor beta chain is described in this entry. Its antigen remains unknown. The sample contains more than one DNA sequence encoding this CDR3. These donors counted as nominally healthy when sampled, but unrecorded immune exposures were likely. This CDR3 contains 16 residues. The germline V gene has CDR1 SGHRS and CDR2 YFSETQ. J lost 5 bases, V lost 0 bases, and 6 bases had no gene match. This sample was taken from a study of cytomegalovirus exposure and HLA in healthy donors. Whole-study findings and limits: Later analysis identified a missense DCLRE1C variant that was linked to TCR beta V- and J-gene trimming. Across HLA loci, a later analysis found differing TCR association rates, with DRB1 most and HLA-C fewest.

PCR amplification relied on 60 Vbeta primers (plus 13 Jbeta primers). Assay: immunoSEQ multiplex PCR; the TCRdb copy retains only in-frame clones and omits some. This table has about 130,000 clones, roughly 84% appearing once. This receptor was taken from a man aged 50 to 60 in good health and CMV-seronegative. Sequences were obtained from PBMCs. The rearrangement links TRBV5-1 to TRBJ2-3, with 10 bases matching TRBD1. CDR3 in DNA: TGCGCCAGCAGCTTGGCCGGGACAGGGGATGGAGATACGCAGTATTTT. Its translation is CASSLAGTGDGDTQYF. The complete variable domain, with remaining parts taken from reference TRBV5-1 and TRBJ2-3, reads KAGVTQTPRYLIKTRGQQVTLSCSPISGHRSVSWYQQTPGQGLQFLFEYFSETQRNKGNFPGRFSGRQFSNSRSEMNVSTLELGDSALYLCASSLAGTGDGDTQYFGPGTRLTVL.